The 9 T cell receptor beta chains presented below share a single source sample, sequenced in a study of shared T cell receptors in the human thymus. TCRdb's table, derived via immunoSEQ multiplex PCR, lists solely in-frame clones and lacks some. Here the sample spans approximately 660,000 clones, roughly 90% being singletons. These data also featured in a second study, about human thymus T cells.

The sequenced sample consisted of thymocytes. These receptors were taken from a boy younger than two with a congenital heart defect.

The V call is TRBV28, the J call TRBJ2-1, with 8 bases identical to TRBD1. Trimming at V came to 3 bases and at J to 4 bases, leaving 8 bases not matched to a gene. The CDR3 sequence is 16 residues long. Germline V gene sequence: CDR1 MDHEN, CDR2 SYDVKM. CDR3 DNA sequence: TGTGCCAGCAGTTTTTTCTCGGACAGGGAATACAATGAGCAGTTCTTC. This encodes CASSFFSDREYNEQFF. The full variable domain, its missing parts supplied by reference TRBV28 and TRBJ2-1, is DVKVTQSSRYLVKRTGEKVFLECVQDMDHENMFWYRQDPGLGLRLIYFSYDVKMKEKGDIPEGYSVSREKKERFSLILESASTNQTSMYLCASSFFSDREYNEQFFGPGTRLTVL.

The CDR3 DNA is TGTGCCAGCAGCCGGAGACAGGGCCCCTACGAGCAGTACTTC. It codes for CASSRRQGPYEQYF. The chain uses TRBV14 and TRBJ2-7, with 7 nucleotides matching TRBD1. Germline CDR1 and CDR2: SGHDN and FVKESK. The CDR3 covers 14 residues. With V trimmed by 4 bases and J by 2 bases, 5 bases remained unmatched.

CDR3 DNA sequence: TGTGCCAGCAGCTCGACTAGCGGGAGGGTGGAGCCCTACGAGCAGTACTTC. Protein sequence: CASSSTSGRVEPYEQYF. The V call is TRBV7-3, the J call TRBJ2-7; TRBD2 aligns across 14 bases. Germline CDR1 is SGHTA and CDR2 is FQGTGA. This CDR3 has 17 amino acids. V trimming: 4 bases; J trimming: 2 bases; junction bases outside the gene matches: 7.

CDR3 amino acids: CASSSLPLAGGVEQYF. Written as DNA, the CDR3 is TGTGCCAGCAGCTCTCTACCACTAGCGGGAGGAGTGGAGCAGTACTTC. The chain combines TRBV7-2 with TRBJ2-7; TRBD2 matches at 12 bases. There are 16 residues in the CDR3. Germline loops: CDR1 SGHTA, CDR2 FQGNSA. With V trimmed by 4 bases and J by 7 bases, 11 bases remained unmatched.

About this clone itself: The identical CDR3 is also encoded by other nucleotide sequences in the sample. The V call is TRBV7-9, the J call TRBJ2-7, with 11 bases aligning to TRBD1. The CDR3 covers 15 residues. Trimming took 6 bases from V and 2 from J; bases not matched to a gene: 6. Germline V lookup: CDR1 SEHNR, CDR2 FQNEAQ (reference sequence). CDR3 region: CASSRGQGVTYEQYF. The CDR3 nucleotides are TGTGCCAGCAGTCGGGGACAGGGGGTTACCTACGAGCAGTACTTC.

This chain links TRBV6-5 with TRBJ2-7, with 8 bases identical to TRBD1. The CDR3 is 15 amino acids. The V gene's germline CDR1 is MNHEY and CDR2 SVGAGI. The J segment lost 4 bases and the V segment lost 5 bases, leaving 10 bases of the junction unmatched. The CDR3 DNA sequence: TGTGCCAGCAGTCCCCCCGGACAGGGATTTTACGAGCAGTACTTC. It encodes CASSPPGQGFYEQYF.

This chain joins TRBV5-8 and TRBJ1-1; 8 bases align to TRBD1. After removal of 4 bases from V and 0 bases from J, the junction contained 17 bases not matched to a gene. This CDR3 contains 19 residues. CDR1 is SGHTS and CDR2 is YDEGEE in the germline V gene. CDR3 nucleotides: TGTGCCAGCAGCGGCTTCCTCCCCGGGACAGGCTATATGAACACTGAAGCTTTCTTT. Protein product: CASSGFLPGTGYMNTEAFF. Using reference TRBV5-8 and TRBJ1-1 for the parts outside the CDR3, the full variable domain is EAGVTQSPTHLIKTRGQQATLRCSPISGHTSVYWYQQALGLGLQFLLWYDEGEERNRGNFPPRFSGRQFPNYSSELNVNALELEDSALYLCASSGFLPGTGYMNTEAFFGQGTRLTVV.

This clone came up once. V gene TRBV15 combines with J gene TRBJ1-2; D might be TRBD1 (5 bases). The CDR3 has 16 amino acids. Germline CDR1 LNHNV, CDR2 YYDKDF (reference sequence). V gave up 1 base and J gave up 2 bases, with 14 bases separating them. The CDR3 region is CATSRVLGPENYGYTF. The CDR3 DNA reads as TGTGCCACCAGCAGAGTTTTGGGGCCAGAAAACTATGGCTACACCTTC.

This chain connects TRBV9 to TRBJ2-7; TRBD1 matches at 9 bases. Germline V gene sequence: CDR1 SGDLS, CDR2 YYNGEE. This CDR3 has 15 amino acids. V lost 3 bases, J lost 6 bases, and 10 bases stayed unmatched. DNA of the CDR3: TGTGCCAGCAGCGGTACCGGGACAGGGCTGGGCGAGCAGTACTTC. It translates to CASSGTGTGLGEQYF.